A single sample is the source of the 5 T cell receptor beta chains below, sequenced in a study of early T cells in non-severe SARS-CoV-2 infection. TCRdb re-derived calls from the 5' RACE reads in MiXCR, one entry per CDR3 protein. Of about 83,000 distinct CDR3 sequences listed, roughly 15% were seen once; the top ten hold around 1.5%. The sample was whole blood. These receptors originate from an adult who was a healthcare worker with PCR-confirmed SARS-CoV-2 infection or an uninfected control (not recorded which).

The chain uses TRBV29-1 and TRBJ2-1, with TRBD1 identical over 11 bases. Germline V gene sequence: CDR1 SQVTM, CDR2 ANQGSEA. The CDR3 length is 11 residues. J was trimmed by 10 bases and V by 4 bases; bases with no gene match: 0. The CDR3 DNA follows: TGCAGCGTTGGGGACAGGGGGGAGCAGTTCTTC. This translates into CSVGDRGEQFF.

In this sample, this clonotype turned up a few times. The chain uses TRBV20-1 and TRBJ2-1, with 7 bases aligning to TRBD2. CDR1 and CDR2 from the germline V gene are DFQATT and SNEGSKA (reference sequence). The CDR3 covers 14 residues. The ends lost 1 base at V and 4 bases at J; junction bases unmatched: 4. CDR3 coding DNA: TGCAGTGCTAGAGTCCTAGCGGCATACAATGAGCAGTTCTTC. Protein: CSARVLAAYNEQFF.

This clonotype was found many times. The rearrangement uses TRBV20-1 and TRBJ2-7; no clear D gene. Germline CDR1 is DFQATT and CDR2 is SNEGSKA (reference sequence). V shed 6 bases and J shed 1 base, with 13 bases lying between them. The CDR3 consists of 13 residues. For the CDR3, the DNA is TGCAGTGCCCCGCCGACGGAGTCCTACGAGCAGTACTTC. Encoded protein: CSAPPTESYEQYF.

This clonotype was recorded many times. The CDR3: CASILKRETGELFF. The CDR3 DNA sequence: TGTGCCAGCATCCTCAAACGGGAGACCGGGGAGCTGTTTTTT. This rearrangement joins TRBV7-9 to TRBJ2-2; TRBD2 is a possible D gene (6 bases). The CDR3 spans 14 residues. The V and J ends lost 7 bases and 5 bases respectively, with 14 bases between them. The germline V gene encodes CDR1 SEHNR and CDR2 FQNEAQ (reference sequence).

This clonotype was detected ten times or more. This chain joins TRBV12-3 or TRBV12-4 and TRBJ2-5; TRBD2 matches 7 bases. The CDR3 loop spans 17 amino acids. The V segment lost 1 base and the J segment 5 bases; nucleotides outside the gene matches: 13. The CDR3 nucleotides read TGTGCCAGCAGTTTAGAGGTTATGGAGCGGGGCGAGGAGACCCAGTACTTC. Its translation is CASSLEVMERGEETQYF.